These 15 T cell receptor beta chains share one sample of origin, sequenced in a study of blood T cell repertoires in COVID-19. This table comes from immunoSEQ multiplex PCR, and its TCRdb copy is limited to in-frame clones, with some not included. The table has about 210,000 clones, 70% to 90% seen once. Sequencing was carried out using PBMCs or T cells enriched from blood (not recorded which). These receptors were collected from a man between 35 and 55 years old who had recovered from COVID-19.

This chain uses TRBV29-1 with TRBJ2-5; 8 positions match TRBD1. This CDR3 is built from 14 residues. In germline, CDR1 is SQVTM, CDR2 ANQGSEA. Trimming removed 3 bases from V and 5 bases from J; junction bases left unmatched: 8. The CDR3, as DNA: TGCAGCGTTGATGGGACAGGTTTCGGTGAGACCCAGTACTTC. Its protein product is CSVDGTGFGETQYF.

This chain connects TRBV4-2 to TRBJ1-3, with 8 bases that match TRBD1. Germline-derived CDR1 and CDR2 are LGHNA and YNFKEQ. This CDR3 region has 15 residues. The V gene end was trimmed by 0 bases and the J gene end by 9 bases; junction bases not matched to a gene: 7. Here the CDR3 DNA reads TGTGCCAGCAGCCAAGATTGGCGACAGGGGAGCACCATATATTTT. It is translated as CASSQDWRQGSTIYF.

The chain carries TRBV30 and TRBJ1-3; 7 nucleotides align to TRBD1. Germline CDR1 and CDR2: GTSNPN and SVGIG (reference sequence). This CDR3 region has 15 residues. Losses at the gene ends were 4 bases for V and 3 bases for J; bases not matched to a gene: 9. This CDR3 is CAWTSDRQFGNTIYF. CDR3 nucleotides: TGTGCCTGGACCTCGGACAGGCAATTTGGAAACACCATATATTTT.

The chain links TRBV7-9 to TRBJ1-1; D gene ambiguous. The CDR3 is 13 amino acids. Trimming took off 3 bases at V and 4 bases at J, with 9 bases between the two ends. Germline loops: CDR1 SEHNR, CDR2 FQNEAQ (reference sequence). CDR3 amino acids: CASSFPFSTEAFF. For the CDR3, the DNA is TGTGCCAGCAGCTTCCCGTTTTCCACTGAAGCTTTCTTT.

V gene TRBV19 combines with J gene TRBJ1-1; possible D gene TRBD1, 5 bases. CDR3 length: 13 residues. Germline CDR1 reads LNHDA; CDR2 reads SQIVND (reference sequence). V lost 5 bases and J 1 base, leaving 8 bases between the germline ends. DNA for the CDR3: TGTGCCAGTAGTTTCACAGGGAACACTGAAGCTTTCTTT. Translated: CASSFTGNTEAFF.

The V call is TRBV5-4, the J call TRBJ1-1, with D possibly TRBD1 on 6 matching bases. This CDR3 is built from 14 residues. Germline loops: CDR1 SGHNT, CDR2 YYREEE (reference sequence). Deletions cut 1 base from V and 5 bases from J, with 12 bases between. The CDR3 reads CASSLRGARTEAFF. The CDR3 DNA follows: TGTGCCAGCAGCTTGCGGGGGGCGCGAACTGAAGCTTTCTTT.

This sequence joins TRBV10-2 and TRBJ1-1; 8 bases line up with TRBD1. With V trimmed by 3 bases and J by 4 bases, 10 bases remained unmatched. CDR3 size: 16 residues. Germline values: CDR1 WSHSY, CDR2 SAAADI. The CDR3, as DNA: TGCGCCAGCAGTGATCCACAGGGACAGGATGGCACTGAAGCTTTCTTT. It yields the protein CASSDPQGQDGTEAFF.

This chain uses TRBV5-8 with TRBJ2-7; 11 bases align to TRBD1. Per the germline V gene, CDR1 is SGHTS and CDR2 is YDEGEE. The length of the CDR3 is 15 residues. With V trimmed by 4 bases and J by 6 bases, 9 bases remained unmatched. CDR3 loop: CASSNGQGARVEQYF. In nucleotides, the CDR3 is TGTGCCAGCAGCAATGGACAGGGGGCGCGGGTCGAGCAGTACTTC.

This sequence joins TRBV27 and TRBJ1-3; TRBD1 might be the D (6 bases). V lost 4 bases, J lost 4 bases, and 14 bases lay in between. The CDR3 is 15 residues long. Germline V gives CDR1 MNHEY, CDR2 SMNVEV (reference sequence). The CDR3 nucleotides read TGTGCCAGCAGTTCCAAGAGCACAGGGGGAAACACCATATATTTT. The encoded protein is CASSSKSTGGNTIYF.

CDR3 coding DNA: TGTGCCAGCAGCCCCGGACTAGCACGAGAGCAGTTCTTC. Protein sequence: CASSPGLAREQFF. This chain links TRBV6-5 with TRBJ2-1; 8 positions agree with TRBD2. Losses at the gene ends were 6 bases for V and 10 bases for J; bases not matched to a gene: 8. This CDR3 spans 13 amino acids. Looked up from germline, CDR1 is MNHEY and CDR2 is SVGAGI.

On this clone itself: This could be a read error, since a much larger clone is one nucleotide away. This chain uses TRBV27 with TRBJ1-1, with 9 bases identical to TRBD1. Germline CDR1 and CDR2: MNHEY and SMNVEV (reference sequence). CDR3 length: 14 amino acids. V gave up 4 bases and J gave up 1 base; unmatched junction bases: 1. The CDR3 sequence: CASSWTGANTEAFF. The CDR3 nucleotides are TGTGCCAGCAGTTGGACAGGGGCGAACACTGAAGCTTTCTTT.

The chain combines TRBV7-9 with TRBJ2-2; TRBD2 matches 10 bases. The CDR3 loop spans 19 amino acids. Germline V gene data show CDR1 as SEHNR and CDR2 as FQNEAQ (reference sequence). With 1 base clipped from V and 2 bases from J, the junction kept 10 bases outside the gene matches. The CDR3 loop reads CASSLDSLAGVINTGELFF. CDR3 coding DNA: TGTGCCAGCAGCTTAGATTCCCTAGCGGGAGTTATTAACACCGGGGAGCTGTTTTTT.

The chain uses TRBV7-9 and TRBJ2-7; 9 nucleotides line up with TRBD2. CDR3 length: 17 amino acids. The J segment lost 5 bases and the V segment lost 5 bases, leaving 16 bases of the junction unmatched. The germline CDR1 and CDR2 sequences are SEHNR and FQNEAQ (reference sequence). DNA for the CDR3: TGTGCCAGCAGCCTAAGCCGGGGACTAGCAACTTTCCACGAGCAGTACTTC. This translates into CASSLSRGLATFHEQYF.

The CDR3 region has the DNA TGTGCCAGTAGCGGGAGGCCCTCCTACAATGAGCAGTTCTTC. It specifies CASSGRPSYNEQFF. The gene calls are TRBV19 and TRBJ2-1, with 7 bases lining up with TRBD2. J lost 0 bases, V lost 6 bases, and 2 bases had no gene match. This CDR3 is built from 14 residues. Germline V gene data show CDR1 as LNHDA and CDR2 as SQIVND (reference sequence).

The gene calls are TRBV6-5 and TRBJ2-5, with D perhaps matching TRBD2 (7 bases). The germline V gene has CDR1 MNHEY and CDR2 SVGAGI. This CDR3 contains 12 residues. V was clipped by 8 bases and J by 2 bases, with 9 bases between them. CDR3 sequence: CASGRGQETQYF. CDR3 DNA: TGTGCCAGCGGGAGGGGGCAAGAGACCCAGTACTTC.